Presented here are 19 T cell receptor beta chains from one specimen sequenced in a study of early T cells in non-severe SARS-CoV-2 infection. TCRdb reanalysed the 5' RACE reads using MiXCR and keeps one entry per CDR3 protein. The sample records some 35,000 distinct CDR3 sequences, 3.5% to 4% being singletons. Material for sequencing was whole blood. Receptor source: an adult who was a healthcare worker with PCR-confirmed SARS-CoV-2 infection or an uninfected control (not recorded which).

This clonotype occurred many times. V is TRBV13 and J is TRBJ2-4; 10 bases are shared with TRBD2. Trimming took 5 bases from V and 1 from J; bases not matched to a gene: 17. CDR3 size: 20 residues. Germline V gene lookup returns CDR1 PRHDT and CDR2 FYEKMQ (reference sequence). CDR3 protein: CASSPAGGTSVSLAKNIQYF. CDR3 DNA: TGTGCCAGCAGCCCAGCCGGGGGGACTAGCGTTTCGTTGGCCAAAAACATTCAGTACTTC.

This clonotype was counted at least ten times. V usage is TRBV20-1 and J usage is TRBJ2-1; D is perhaps TRBD1 (6 bases). The germline gives CDR1 DFQATT, CDR2 SNEGSKA (reference sequence). Trimming took off 3 bases at V and 3 bases at J, with 12 bases between the two ends. The CDR3 has 14 residues. CDR3 DNA: TGCAGTGCTAGGAAGGGGACATACTACAATGAGCAGTTCTTC. Translation gives CSARKGTYYNEQFF.

This clonotype was seen repeatedly, ten times or more. Here the CDR3 DNA reads TGTGCCAGTAGTTTTCTCACCGGGGCAGATACGCAGTATTTT. It encodes CASSFLTGADTQYF. This chain connects TRBV19 to TRBJ2-3; possible D gene TRBD2, 5 bases. The germline gives CDR1 LNHDA, CDR2 SQIVND (reference sequence). V lost 5 bases, J lost 4 bases, and 13 bases lay in between. The CDR3 is made up of 14 amino acids.

This clonotype was observed at least ten times. Compared with germline, one end of the junction differs, possibly owing to a read error. CDR3 in DNA: TGTGCTAGCAGCCGGGACAGGGGAACCGGGGAGCTGTTTTTT. It translates to CASSRDRGTGELFF. V gene TRBV7-7 combines with J gene TRBJ2-2; 10 bases are shared with TRBD1. The germline V gene encodes CDR1 SSHAT and CDR2 FNYEAQ (reference sequence). The CDR3 is made up of 14 amino acids.

Here the CDR3 reads CASSLHGSTEAFF. Written as DNA, the CDR3 is TGTGCCAGCAGTTTACACGGAAGCACTGAAGCTTTCTTT. The J gene is TRBJ1-1, the V gene TRBV7-9; D ambiguous. The CDR3 runs 13 residues. V was trimmed by 6 bases and J by 4 bases, leaving 12 bases between them. Germline loops: CDR1 SEHNR, CDR2 FQNEAQ (reference sequence).

The chain joins TRBV24-1 to TRBJ1-4, with TRBD1 matching over 7 bases. The CDR3 is made up of 17 amino acids. The junction had 9 bases not matched to a gene; V was cut back by 2 bases and J by 4 bases. Germline CDR1 reads KGHDR; CDR2 reads SFDVKD. CDR3 in amino acids: CATSDSRGDSSNEKLFF. The CDR3 DNA reads TGTGCCACCAGTGATTCCCGGGGGGACAGCAGTAATGAAAAACTGTTTTTT.

About this clonotype itself: A much bigger clone sits one base away, suggesting this may be a read error. The rearrangement joins TRBV12-3 or TRBV12-4 to TRBJ1-1; TRBD1 aligns across 7 bases. After removal of 2 bases from V and 0 bases from J, the junction contained 12 bases not matched to a gene. The CDR3 runs 18 residues. The CDR3 is CASSLYCGWGQMNTEAFF. In nucleotides, the CDR3 is TGTGCCAGCAGTTTATACTGCGGTTGGGGACAGATGAACACTGAAGCTTTCTTT.

This clonotype was seen repeatedly, ten times or more. V usage is TRBV27 and J usage is TRBJ2-3, with 8 nucleotides matching TRBD2. After removal of 8 bases from V and 6 bases from J, the junction contained 10 bases not matched to a gene. CDR3 length equals 14 residues. Germline V gene lookup returns CDR1 MNHEY and CDR2 SMNVEV (reference sequence). CDR3: CASRLATSVDTQYF. Here the CDR3 DNA reads TGTGCCAGCCGACTAGCGACCTCAGTGGATACGCAGTATTTT.

This clonotype was counted at least ten times. V gene TRBV5-4 combines with J gene TRBJ2-1; 12 nucleotides align to TRBD2. This CDR3 spans 16 amino acids. Germline loops: CDR1 SGHNT, CDR2 YYREEE (reference sequence). Losses at the gene ends were 4 bases for V and 1 base for J; bases not matched to a gene: 3. In DNA form, the CDR3 reads TGTGCCAGCAGCACAGGGACTAGCGGGTCCTACAATGAGCAGTTCTTC. Translating it yields CASSTGTSGSYNEQFF.

This clonotype has a count of ten or more. The chain couples TRBV4-3 to TRBJ1-1, with D possibly TRBD1 on 6 matching bases. CDR3 size: 15 residues. Germline V CDR1 and CDR2: LGHNA, YSLEER. Trimming removed 1 base at V and 3 bases at J, with 12 bases between. The CDR3 DNA sequence: TGCGCCAGCAGCCAAGGGGACATCGGTGACACTGAAGCTTTCTTT. Translating gives CASSQGDIGDTEAFF.

This clonotype was seen ten or more times. The chain carries TRBV20-1 and TRBJ2-2; D remains ambiguous. Germline V gene lookup returns CDR1 DFQATT and CDR2 SNEGSKA (reference sequence). V shed 3 bases and J shed 1 base, with 9 bases lying between them. The CDR3 extends over 14 amino acids. The CDR3 DNA reads TGCAGTGCTAGCCCAAGACAGAACACCGGGGAGCTGTTTTTT. Translation gives CSASPRQNTGELFF.

This clonotype has at least ten counts. The chain couples TRBV7-8 to TRBJ1-1; TRBD1 matches at 9 bases. Looked up from germline, CDR1 is SGHVS and CDR2 is FQNEAQ. The CDR3 has 14 residues. V trimming: 8 bases; J trimming: 1 base; junction bases outside the gene matches: 5. CDR3 sequence reads: CASGGTGPNTEAFF. The CDR3 DNA sequence: TGTGCCAGCGGGGGGACAGGGCCGAACACTGAAGCTTTCTTT.

This clonotype showed up many times. The gene calls are TRBV24-1 and TRBJ2-3; 8 bases are shared with TRBD1. V trimming: 6 bases; J trimming: 5 bases; junction bases outside the gene matches: 9. The CDR3 sequence is 15 residues long. Germline-derived CDR1 and CDR2 are KGHDR and SFDVKD. The CDR3 protein is CATSFPQGARDTQYF. The CDR3 bases are TGTGCCACCAGTTTTCCGCAGGGGGCTAGAGATACGCAGTATTTT.

This clonotype was recorded at least ten times. This chain uses TRBV5-4 with TRBJ2-2, with 7 bases matching TRBD2. Germline V CDR1 and CDR2: SGHNT, YYREEE (reference sequence). V shed 4 bases, J shed 3 bases, and the junction held 6 bases outside the gene matches. The CDR3 is 15 amino acids. In nucleotides, the CDR3 is TGTGCCAGCAGCGCCTCTAGCGGCTACACCGGGGAGCTGTTTTTT. It translates to CASSASSGYTGELFF. Complete variable domain (other parts from reference TRBV5-4 and TRBJ2-2): ETGVTQSPTHLIKTRGQQVTLRCSSQSGHNTVSWYQQALGQGPQFIFQYYREEENGRGNFPPRFSGLQFPNYSSELNVNALELDDSALYLCASSASSGYTGELFFGEGSRLTVL.

This clonotype was recorded at least ten times. The junction shows a germline mismatch at one end, possibly a read error. The chain carries TRBV7-7 and TRBJ2-2; D is unclear. The germline CDR1 and CDR2 sequences are SSHAT and FNYEAQ (reference sequence). This CDR3 spans 13 amino acids. CDR3 sequence: CASSLKGSRELFF. The CDR3 bases are TGTGCTAGCAGCTTAAAAGGGTCCAGGGAGCTGTTTTTT. The full variable domain, completed using reference TRBV7-7 and TRBJ2-2, is GAGVSQSPRYKVTKRGQDVTLRCDPISSHATLYWYQQALGQGPEFLTYFNYEAQPDKSGLPSDRFSAERPEGSISTLTIQRTEQRDSAMYRCASSLKGSRELFFGEGSRLTVL.

The chain is built from TRBV10-3 and TRBJ2-1; D is uncertain. This CDR3 is built from 11 residues. Germline CDR1 reads ENHRY; CDR2 reads SYGVKD. The ends were cut back, 5 bases at V and 9 bases at J, with 8 bases in the middle. In DNA form, the CDR3 reads TGTGCCATCAGTCCCGACTCTGAGCAGTTCTTC. It is translated as CAISPDSEQFF.

This clonotype was observed many times. The rearrangement links TRBV18 to TRBJ2-1; 9 nucleotides agree with TRBD1. V shed 1 base and J 7 bases; nucleotides not matched to a gene: 8. The CDR3 loop spans 16 amino acids. The germline CDR1 and CDR2 sequences are KGHSH and LQKENI. In DNA form, the CDR3 reads TGTGCCAGCTCACCACTCGGGACAGGGATTCAAAATGAGCAGTTCTTC. Amino acids: CASSPLGTGIQNEQFF. The variable domain in full, completed from reference TRBV18 and TRBJ2-1, reads NAGVMQNPRHLVRRRGQEARLRCSPMKGHSHVYWYRQLPEEGLKFMVYLQKENIIDESGMPKERFSAEFPKEGPSILRIQQVVRGDSAAYFCASSPLGTGIQNEQFFGPGTRLTVL.

The chain has TRBV7-9 and TRBJ2-7; D unclear. The CDR3 is made up of 11 amino acids. Germline V lookup: CDR1 SEHNR, CDR2 FQNEAQ (reference sequence). The germline V and J ends were trimmed by 0 bases and 5 bases, with 2 bases remaining between them. In DNA form, the CDR3 reads TGTGCCAGCAGCTTAGCGGACGAGCAGTACGTC. Its translation: CASSLADEQYV.

This CDR3 is CASSLSRSSYNEQFF. The CDR3 region has the DNA TGTGCCAGCAGCTTAAGCCGCAGCTCCTACAATGAGCAGTTCTTC. This chain links TRBV7-9 with TRBJ2-1; unclear D gene. Trimming removed 2 bases at V and 0 bases at J, with 8 bases between. This CDR3 has 15 amino acids. Germline CDR1 reads SEHNR; CDR2 reads FQNEAQ (reference sequence). Based on the CDR3 plus reference TRBV7-9 and TRBJ2-1, the full variable domain is DTGVSQNPRHKITKRGQNVTFRCDPISEHNRLYWYRQTLGQGPEFLTYFQNEAQLEKSRLLSDRFSAERPKGSFSTLEIQRTEQGDSAMYLCASSLSRSSYNEQFFGPGTRLTVL.